The 16 T cell receptor beta chains reported below all come from one sample, sequenced in a study of CD8 T cells in ankylosing spondylitis. TCRdb independently ran MiXCR on the 5' RACE reads; one entry per CDR3 protein. The data show tens of thousands of distinct CDR3 sequences, 6% seen once. Sequencing was done on a sample of blood, either unsorted or a sorted T cell fraction (not recorded which). The source is a male donor with ankylosing spondylitis or in good health (not recorded which).

This clonotype was counted at least ten times. The V gene is TRBV5-1, the J gene TRBJ2-5; 7 bases fit TRBD1. Germline CDR1 is SGHRS and CDR2 is YFSETQ. Trimming took 4 bases from V and 2 from J; bases not matched to a gene: 8. This CDR3 has 15 amino acids. The CDR3 sequence is CASSEGTAMQETQYF. The CDR3 DNA reads TGCGCCAGCAGCGAAGGGACAGCGATGCAAGAGACCCAGTACTTC.

In its sample, this clonotype was seen many times. The chain links TRBV27 to TRBJ1-2; no definite D call. V gave up 6 bases and J gave up 3 bases, with 17 bases separating them. The CDR3 contains 15 residues. From germline, CDR1 is MNHEY and CDR2 SMNVEV (reference sequence). The CDR3 spells CASRPIGPADYGYTF. CDR3 nucleotides: TGTGCCAGCAGGCCCATAGGGCCTGCGGACTATGGCTACACCTTC.

The chain is built from TRBV29-1 and TRBJ1-1, with D possibly being TRBD1 (6 bases). The CDR3 has 12 residues. From germline, CDR1 is SQVTM and CDR2 ANQGSEA. The CDR3 loop is CSVEGGNTEAFF. As DNA, the CDR3 is TGCAGTGTCGAAGGGGGGAACACTGAAGCTTTCTTT.

This clonotype was counted ten times or more. The V and J genes are TRBV5-1 and TRBJ2-5, with TRBD2 identical over 9 bases. With V trimmed by 0 bases and J by 3 bases, 3 bases remained unmatched. The CDR3 sequence is 15 residues long. Germline-derived CDR1 and CDR2 are SGHRS and YFSETQ. The CDR3 spells CASSLGLAEKETQYF. CDR3 nucleotide sequence: TGCGCCAGCAGCTTGGGACTAGCGGAAAAAGAGACCCAGTACTTC.

This clonotype has ten or more counts. This chain joins TRBV5-1 and TRBJ2-7, with TRBD2 matching over 7 bases. J lost 1 base, V lost 3 bases, and 10 bases had no gene match. The CDR3 covers 16 residues. CDR1 SGHRS and CDR2 YFSETQ come from the germline V gene. CDR3 amino acids: CASSSGLVSVSYEQYF. CDR3 nucleotide sequence: TGCGCCAGCAGCTCCGGACTAGTATCAGTATCCTACGAGCAGTACTTC.

The table lists this clonotype with many counts. V usage is TRBV29-1 and J usage is TRBJ1-2, with D perhaps TRBD1 (5 bases). Trimming shortened V by 6 bases and J by 5 bases, and 22 bases separated the two germline ends. The CDR3 runs 15 residues. Looked up from germline, CDR1 is SQVTM and CDR2 is ANQGSEA. The CDR3 sequence is CSVPEPRGGWYGYTF. The CDR3 region has the DNA TGCAGCGTCCCCGAGCCAAGGGGCGGTTGGTATGGCTACACCTTC.

This clonotype is labeled as medium-sized (0.01 to 0.1%). The chain recombines TRBV12-3 or TRBV12-4 with TRBJ1-2, with 7 positions matching TRBD1. Trimming at V came to 6 bases and at J to 6 bases, leaving 13 bases not matched to a gene. This CDR3 contains 15 residues. The CDR3 spells CASSQTGRQGDGYTF. The CDR3 coding sequence is TGTGCCAGCAGCCAAACGGGACGACAGGGTGATGGCTACACCTTC.

This chain uses TRBV5-1 with TRBJ2-3; a weak D match, TRBD1 (5 bases). The V end was cut by 0 bases, the J end by 2 bases, with 10 bases between. Per germline, CDR1 SGHRS and CDR2 YFSETQ. This CDR3 contains 15 residues. This CDR3 reads CASSLGGFDTDTQYF. The DNA of the CDR3 is TGCGCCAGCAGCTTGGGGGGCTTCGACACAGATACGCAGTATTTT.

In its sample, this clonotype was seen many times. The chain combines TRBV29-1 with TRBJ1-1, with D perhaps matching TRBD1 (5 bases). Germline V gives CDR1 SQVTM, CDR2 ANQGSEA. The CDR3 is 13 residues long. Trimming took off 6 bases at V and 1 base at J, with 12 bases between the two ends. CDR3 coding DNA: TGCAGCGTAGCGGGACTCCGGAACACTGAAGCTTTCTTT. It translates to CSVAGLRNTEAFF.

The chain is built from TRBV11-2 and TRBJ1-1; the D is unclear. This CDR3 comprises 12 residues. From germline, CDR1 is SGHAT and CDR2 FQNNGV. Trimming took 3 bases from V and 7 from J, leaving 9 bases between them. The CDR3 protein is CASSFNGLEAFF. The CDR3 DNA reads TGTGCCAGCAGCTTCAACGGGCTTGAAGCTTTCTTT.

This clonotype was counted many times. The rearrangement links TRBV10-3 to TRBJ1-2; TRBD1 matches 8 bases. The CDR3 contains 14 residues. The J segment lost 4 bases and the V segment lost 2 bases, leaving 3 bases of the junction unmatched. Per germline, CDR1 ENHRY and CDR2 SYGVKD. The CDR3 reads CAISEGDRPYGYTF. The CDR3 DNA follows: TGTGCCATCAGTGAGGGGGACAGGCCCTATGGCTACACCTTC.

The sample holds many counts of this clonotype. The J gene is TRBJ1-2, the V gene TRBV19; TRBD1 aligns across 7 bases. Trimming removed 6 bases from V and 8 bases from J; junction bases left unmatched: 9. The CDR3 spans 13 residues. CDR1 is LNHDA, CDR2 SQIVND, per germline (reference sequence). The CDR3 protein is CASSPTGRGGYTF. In DNA form, the CDR3 reads TGTGCCAGTAGCCCGACAGGGCGGGGCGGCTACACCTTC.

This clonotype has only a few counts. The V and J genes are TRBV6-2 or TRBV6-3 and TRBJ2-7; 11 bases agree with TRBD1. The trim removed 2 bases at V and 0 bases at J, leaving 0 bases unmatched. CDR3 length: 15 amino acids. Germline V gives CDR1 MNHEY, CDR2 SVGEGT. The CDR3 sequence is CASSYGTGGSYEQYF. CDR3 DNA sequence: TGTGCCAGCAGTTACGGGACAGGGGGCTCCTACGAGCAGTACTTC.

Many counts were recorded for this clonotype. This sequence joins TRBV25-1 and TRBJ2-6; D unresolved. The CDR3 is 15 residues long. The germline V gene has CDR1 MGHDK and CDR2 SYGVNS. Trimming cost V 3 bases and J 2 bases, with 8 bases left between them. The CDR3: CASSDLSTGANVLTF. CDR3 nucleotides: TGTGCCAGCAGTGATCTGAGTACTGGGGCCAACGTCCTGACTTTC. The full variable domain, in which reference TRBV25-1 and TRBJ2-6 provide the parts outside the CDR3, is EADIYQTPRYLVIGTGKKITLECSQTMGHDKMYWYQQDPGMELHLIHYSYGVNSTEKGDLSSESTVSRIRTEHFPLTLESARPSHTSQYLCASSDLSTGANVLTFGAGSRLTVL.

This clonotype was counted ten times or more. V usage is TRBV9 and J usage is TRBJ2-7; D unresolved. CDR3 size: 13 residues. V gave up 3 bases and J gave up 1 base, with 8 bases separating them. Germline loops: CDR1 SGDLS, CDR2 YYNGEE. CDR3 coding DNA: TGTGCCAGCAGCGAGGATGTTTCCTACGAGCAGTACTTC. It yields the protein CASSEDVSYEQYF.

Ten or more counts support this clonotype. The chain is built from TRBV15 and TRBJ2-2; TRBD1 agrees at 7 bases. The germline gives CDR1 LNHNV, CDR2 YYDKDF (reference sequence). The V gene end was trimmed by 0 bases and the J gene end by 6 bases; junction bases not matched to a gene: 4. The CDR3 runs to 15 residues. CDR3 bases: TGTGCCACCAGCAGAGATACTACAGGGGCCGGGGAGCTGTTTTTT. As protein: CATSRDTTGAGELFF.